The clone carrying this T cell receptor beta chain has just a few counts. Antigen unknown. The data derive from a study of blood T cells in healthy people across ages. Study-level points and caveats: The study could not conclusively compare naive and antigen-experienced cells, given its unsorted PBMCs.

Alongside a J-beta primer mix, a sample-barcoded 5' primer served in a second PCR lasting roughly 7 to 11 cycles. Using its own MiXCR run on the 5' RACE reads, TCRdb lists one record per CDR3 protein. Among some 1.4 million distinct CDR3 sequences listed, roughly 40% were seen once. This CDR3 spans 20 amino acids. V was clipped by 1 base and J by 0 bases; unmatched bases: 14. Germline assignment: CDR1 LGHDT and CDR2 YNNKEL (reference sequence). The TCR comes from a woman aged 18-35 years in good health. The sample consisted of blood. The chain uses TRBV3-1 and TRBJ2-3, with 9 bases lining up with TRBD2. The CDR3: CASSQGSSGAVGPSTDTQYF. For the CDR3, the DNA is TGTGCCAGCAGCCAAGGGTCTAGCGGGGCCGTAGGGCCTAGCACAGATACGCAGTATTTT.